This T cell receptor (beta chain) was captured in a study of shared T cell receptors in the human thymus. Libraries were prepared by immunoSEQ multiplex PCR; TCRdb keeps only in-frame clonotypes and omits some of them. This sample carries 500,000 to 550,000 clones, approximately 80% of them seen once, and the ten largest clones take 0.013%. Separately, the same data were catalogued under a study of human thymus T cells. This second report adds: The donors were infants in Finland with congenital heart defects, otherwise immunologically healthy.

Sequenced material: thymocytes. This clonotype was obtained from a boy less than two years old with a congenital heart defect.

The CDR3 DNA is TGTGCCAGCAGTATGACAGGGGGTAGCAATCAGCCCCAGCATTTT. Its translation is CASSMTGGSNQPQHF. The chain joins TRBV2 to TRBJ1-5, with 9 bases lining up with TRBD1. The CDR3 sequence is 15 residues long. Looked up from germline, CDR1 is SNHLY and CDR2 is FYNNEI. The V gene end was trimmed by 5 bases and the J gene end by 0 bases; junction bases not matched to a gene: 2.